The 32 T cell receptor beta chains below were found in one sample sequenced in a study of regulatory T cells in long-lasting Graves disease. Both iRepertoire HTBI primers and Arm-PCR of CDR3 regions were used to build the TCR beta libraries. In TCRdb, the multiplex PCR reads were re-called with MiXCR into one record per CDR3 protein. The table lists some 370,000 distinct CDR3 sequences, about 20% of them singletons, with about a fifth in the top ten. Time point denoted: persistent/refractory GD, antithyroid drugs over 5 years with positive TRAb. With RNA extracted from PBMCs as input, the TCR library was made. Material: peripheral blood mononuclear cells (PBMCs), obtained when the disease was refractory, from a patient treated with antithyroid drugs. These TCRs come from a female donor with Graves disease.

A few counts support this clonotype. At one end, the junction sequence differs from germline, possibly due to a read error. This chain uses TRBV12-3 or TRBV12-4 with TRBJ2-5; D may be TRBD2 (5 bases). The CDR3 has 18 amino acids. Written as DNA, the CDR3 is TGTGCCAGCAGCTTAGCGTCTTCCCTGGATGGGAGAGAAGAGACCCAGTACTTC. The encoded protein is CASSLASSLDGREETQYF.

This chain uses TRBV7-2 with TRBJ2-7, with D possibly being TRBD2 (5 bases). This CDR3 spans 15 amino acids. The germline CDR1 and CDR2 sequences are SGHTA and FQGNSA. Between the trimmed V and J ends, which lost 2 bases and 4 bases, there was a span of 15 bases. CDR3 sequence (DNA): TGTGCCAGCAGCTTATCCCTGGACTCTGGATACGAGCAGTACTTC. This translates into CASSLSLDSGYEQYF.

This clonotype was counted at least ten times. The rearrangement uses TRBV2 and TRBJ1-1; D might be TRBD1 (6 bases). Trimming removed 6 bases from V and 1 base from J, with 21 bases in between. Per the germline V gene, CDR1 is SNHLY and CDR2 is FYNNEI. The CDR3 runs to 17 residues. Here the CDR3 DNA reads TGTGCCAGCAGGGGGACCCTAGGGGGGGCGGGGAACACTGAAGCTTTCTTT. It encodes CASRGTLGGAGNTEAFF.

The rearrangement links TRBV19 to TRBJ2-5, with a weak D call TRBD2 (6 bases). The CDR3 covers 14 residues. V was clipped by 3 bases and J by 1 base, with 9 bases between them. The V gene's germline CDR1 is LNHDA and CDR2 SQIVND (reference sequence). CDR3: CASSMPGLQETQYF. As DNA, the CDR3 is TGTGCCAGTAGTATGCCGGGACTCCAAGAGACCCAGTACTTC.

The chain carries TRBV12-3 or TRBV12-4 and TRBJ2-5; D not resolved. V was pared by 3 bases and J by 2 bases, with 7 bases between. This CDR3 has 13 residues. DNA of the CDR3: TGTGCCAGCAGTTTGCTAATTCAAGAGACCCAGTACTTC. Protein product: CASSLLIQETQYF.

The chain has TRBV7-2 and TRBJ2-1; the D is unclear. Germline lookup yields CDR1 SGHTA and CDR2 FQGNSA. CDR3 length equals 12 residues. The ends were cut back, 8 bases at V and 10 bases at J, with 15 bases in the middle. This chain's CDR3 is CASGRPMGEQFF. The CDR3 DNA is TGTGCCAGCGGTCGACCGATGGGGGAGCAGTTCTTC.

Remarks on this clonotype: At one end the junction does not follow the germline gene, possibly because of a read error. This rearrangement joins TRBV19 to TRBJ2-7, with D hard to call. Germline V lookup: CDR1 LNHDA, CDR2 SQIVND (reference sequence). This CDR3 has 15 residues. The CDR3 bases are TGTACCAGTAGTATGCATCGGCAGCCACTCTACGAGCAGTACTTC. Its translation is CTSSMHRQPLYEQYF.

The chain links TRBV19 to TRBJ1-2; D unclear. Trimming removed 5 bases from V and 1 base from J, with 14 bases in between. CDR1 is LNHDA and CDR2 is SQIVND in the germline V gene (reference sequence). The CDR3 contains 15 residues. The CDR3 here is CASSPDHGGNYGYTF. The CDR3 coding sequence is TGTGCCAGTAGTCCTGACCATGGCGGTAACTATGGCTACACCTTC.

This clonotype showed up many times. V usage is TRBV5-5 and J usage is TRBJ1-1; the D is unclear. Trimming shortened V by 4 bases and J by 4 bases, and 14 bases separated the two germline ends. CDR1 and CDR2 from the germline V gene are SGHKS and YYEKEE (reference sequence). This CDR3 spans 14 amino acids. This CDR3 is CASSAGLAGTEAFF. Here the CDR3 DNA reads TGTGCCAGCAGCGCCGGACTGGCTGGCACTGAAGCTTTCTTT.

In regard to this clonotype: A much larger clonotype is one base distant, so this may be a read error. It is likely a read error, because the conserved phenylalanine at the end of the CDR3 is missing. The rearrangement joins TRBV7-9 to TRBJ2-5; the D call may be TRBD1 or TRBD2 (5 bases each). The V gene's germline CDR1 is SEHNR and CDR2 FQNEAQ (reference sequence). V lost 2 bases, J lost 4 bases, and 8 bases lay in between. The CDR3 sequence is 13 residues long. DNA of the CDR3: TGTGCCAGCAGCTTATGGGACGCAGAGACCCAGTACCTC. Residues: CASSLWDAETQYL.

This clonotype has ten or more counts. The chain employs TRBV28 and TRBJ2-7, with D possibly TRBD1 on 6 matching bases. V was cut by 6 bases and J by 3 bases, with 6 bases left in between. The CDR3 covers 11 residues. Germline V gene data show CDR1 as MDHEN and CDR2 as SYDVKM. The CDR3 sequence: CASRDSYEQYF. In DNA, the CDR3 is TGTGCCAGCAGGGACAGCTACGAGCAGTACTTC.

This clonotype was observed many times. This rearrangement joins TRBV2 to TRBJ1-2; D gene ambiguous. V lost 0 bases, J lost 3 bases, and 8 bases lay in between. CDR3 length: 14 residues. Germline V gene data show CDR1 as SNHLY and CDR2 as FYNNEI. In DNA form, the CDR3 reads TGTGCCAGCAGTGAAGCGCCCCGGGACTATGGCTACACCTTC. The encoded protein is CASSEAPRDYGYTF.

This clonotype was seen only a few times. The rearrangement joins TRBV15 to TRBJ2-2; maybe TRBD1 (5 bases). CDR1 is LNHNV, CDR2 YYDKDF, per germline (reference sequence). There are 17 residues in the CDR3. The ends were cut back, 0 bases at V and 6 bases at J, with 17 bases in the middle. This chain's CDR3 is CATSRDQGGPGSGELFF. The CDR3 DNA reads as TGTGCCACCAGCAGAGATCAGGGCGGTCCCGGATCCGGGGAGCTGTTTTTT.

V gene TRBV4-1 combines with J gene TRBJ1-1, with 11 bases lining up with TRBD1. Germline V lookup: CDR1 MGHRA, CDR2 YSYEKL. The CDR3 loop spans 17 amino acids. With V trimmed by 5 bases and J by 4 bases, 12 bases remained unmatched. CDR3 sequence reads: CASSDSPTGTGGTEAFF. CDR3 DNA sequence: TGCGCCAGCAGCGATTCCCCTACCGGGACAGGGGGCACTGAAGCTTTCTTT.

In this sample, this clonotype turned up many times. The chain uses TRBV2 and TRBJ1-4; weak D call: TRBD1 (5 bases). Trimming took off 7 bases at V and 7 bases at J, with 19 bases between the two ends. Looked up from germline, CDR1 is SNHLY and CDR2 is FYNNEI. This CDR3 contains 15 residues. Here the CDR3 reads CASTTRVGGSEKLFF. The CDR3 DNA reads TGTGCCAGCACCACCCGGGTCGGGGGAAGTGAAAAACTGTTTTTT. Using reference TRBV2 and TRBJ1-4 for the parts outside the CDR3, the full variable domain is EPEVTQTPSHQVTQMGQEVILRCVPISNHLYFYWYRQILGQKVEFLVSFYNNEISEKSEIFDDQFSVERPDGSNFTLKIRSTKLEDSAMYFCASTTRVGGSEKLFFGSGTQLSVL.

J is TRBJ1-4 and V is TRBV5-8; D uncertain. Deletions cut 4 bases from V and 11 bases from J, with 3 bases between. Germline CDR1 is SGHTS and CDR2 is YDEGEE. This CDR3 has 9 amino acids. CDR3 sequence: CASSGKLFF. For the CDR3, the DNA is TGTGCCAGCAGCGGGAAACTGTTTTTT. Full variable domain (outside the CDR3, taken from reference TRBV5-8 and TRBJ1-4): EAGVTQSPTHLIKTRGQQATLRCSPISGHTSVYWYQQALGLGLQFLLWYDEGEERNRGNFPPRFSGRQFPNYSSELNVNALELEDSALYLCASSGKLFFGSGTQLSVL.

This sequence joins TRBV19 and TRBJ2-7; TRBD1 matches at 8 bases. V trimming: 5 bases; J trimming: 3 bases; junction bases outside the gene matches: 15. The CDR3 is made up of 17 amino acids. From germline, CDR1 is LNHDA and CDR2 SQIVND (reference sequence). The CDR3 nucleotides read TGTGCCAGTAGTTCTCGGACAGGGAATCCTGGCAACTACGAGCAGTACTTC. This encodes CASSSRTGNPGNYEQYF. Variable domain in full (rest from reference TRBV19 and TRBJ2-7): DGGITQSPKYLFRKEGQNVTLSCEQNLNHDAMYWYRQDPGQGLRLIYYSQIVNDFQKGDIAEGYSVSREKKESFPLTVTSAQKNPTAFYLCASSSRTGNPGNYEQYFGPGTRLTVT.

The V call is TRBV7-9, the J call TRBJ2-3; D ambiguous. The V and J ends lost 5 bases and 0 bases respectively, with 15 bases between them. Germline-derived CDR1 and CDR2 are SEHNR and FQNEAQ (reference sequence). CDR3 length: 16 residues. CDR3 protein: CASSKSSETSTDTQYF. DNA of the CDR3: TGTGCCAGCAGCAAAAGTTCCGAGACTAGCACAGATACGCAGTATTTT.

This clonotype turned up a few times. Here the CDR3 reads CASSLAPGQGYEQYF. The CDR3 nucleotides are TGTGCCAGCAGCTTAGCCCCAGGACAGGGATACGAGCAGTACTTC. The rearrangement links TRBV7-6 to TRBJ2-7; the match to TRBD1 covers 8 bases. CDR1 is SGHVS, CDR2 FNYEAQ, per germline. The CDR3 has 15 residues. V lost 0 bases to trimming and J lost 4 bases; unmatched junction nucleotides: 5.

This clonotype was detected ten times or more. The V and J genes are TRBV11-2 and TRBJ2-7; 7 bases fit TRBD1. V lost 5 bases, J lost 0 bases, and 16 bases stayed unmatched. Looked up from germline, CDR1 is SGHAT and CDR2 is FQNNGV. CDR3 length: 18 amino acids. The DNA for the CDR3 is TGTGCCAGCAGCGTCAACCTACCGGCCGGGACAGCCTCCTACGAGCAGTACTTC. Translated: CASSVNLPAGTASYEQYF.

The V gene is TRBV7-2, the J gene TRBJ1-6, with TRBD1 identical over 9 bases. The CDR3 consists of 15 residues. In germline, CDR1 is SGHTA, CDR2 FQGNSA. V lost 5 bases to trimming and J lost 9 bases; unmatched junction nucleotides: 8. This CDR3 reads CASSPTGTGFSPLHF. Here the CDR3 DNA reads TGTGCCAGCAGCCCAACCGGGACAGGGTTTTCACCCCTCCACTTT.

CDR3 loop: CASSVDGGPGNTIYF. The CDR3 DNA is TGTGCCAGCAGCGTAGACGGGGGGCCCGGAAACACCATATATTTT. The rearrangement uses TRBV9 and TRBJ1-3; D perhaps matches TRBD1 (6 bases). Germline values: CDR1 SGDLS, CDR2 YYNGEE. The CDR3 length is 15 residues. V was shortened by 0 bases and J by 4 bases, with 11 bases between the two germline ends.

The chain combines TRBV20-1 with TRBJ2-5; D is perhaps TRBD1 (5 bases). V was pared by 1 base and J by 5 bases, with 20 bases between. The CDR3 runs to 16 residues. Germline CDR1 and CDR2: DFQATT and SNEGSKA (reference sequence). CDR3 amino acids: CSARVPGQLRGETQYF. CDR3 nucleotide sequence: TGCAGTGCTAGAGTTCCCGGACAATTGAGAGGCGAGACCCAGTACTTC.

This clonotype showed up many times. V and J are TRBV7-8 and TRBJ2-7; a possible D gene is TRBD2 (6 bases). Per germline, CDR1 SGHVS and CDR2 FQNEAQ. The CDR3 covers 16 residues. V shed 5 bases and J shed 6 bases, with 23 bases lying between them. The CDR3 DNA is TGTGCCAGCAGCCTCCGGAGGGTAGCGCCGACATCCGAGCAGTACTTC. Amino acids: CASSLRRVAPTSEQYF.

V and J are TRBV7-2 and TRBJ2-2, with 7 bases lining up with TRBD2. CDR3 size: 19 residues. The ends lost 4 bases at V and 3 bases at J; junction bases unmatched: 17. Germline lookup yields CDR1 SGHTA and CDR2 FQGNSA. CDR3 bases: TGTGCCAGCAGCTCCTCCGGCGGGAGCGCTCTCAGGGACACCGGGGAGCTGTTTTTT. Its translation is CASSSSGGSALRDTGELFF.

The chain couples TRBV6-1 to TRBJ1-5; D is possibly TRBD1 (6 bases). V dropped 3 bases and J dropped 1 base, with 19 bases sitting between them. Germline lookup yields CDR1 MNHNS and CDR2 SASEGT. The CDR3 length is 18 residues. CDR3 nucleotides: TGTGCCAGCAGTGAGTCCGGGGGCACAGCTAGGAGCAATCAGCCCCAGCATTTT. Protein product: CASSESGGTARSNQPQHF.

This clonotype occurred a few times. V gene TRBV28 combines with J gene TRBJ1-4, with D perhaps matching TRBD1 (6 bases). The CDR3 length is 14 residues. V dropped 2 bases and J dropped 3 bases, with 7 bases sitting between them. CDR1 is MDHEN, CDR2 SYDVKM, per germline. The CDR3: CASSLGGSNEKLFF. CDR3 DNA sequence: TGTGCCAGCAGTTTAGGGGGCTCTAATGAAAAACTGTTTTTT.

This clonotype was detected ten times or more. The chain links TRBV12-3 or TRBV12-4 to TRBJ2-2, with D perhaps TRBD1 or TRBD2 (6 bases each). This CDR3 has 15 residues. Trimming took off 5 bases at V and 1 base at J, with 11 bases between the two ends. CDR3 in amino acids: CASSAGQMNTGELFF. The CDR3 DNA sequence: TGTGCCAGCAGTGCGGGACAAATGAACACCGGGGAGCTGTTTTTT.

This chain connects TRBV19 to TRBJ1-5; maybe TRBD1 (5 bases). The V gene lost 5 bases and the J gene lost 0 bases, with 11 bases spanning the gap. The CDR3 is made up of 15 amino acids. Per germline, CDR1 LNHDA and CDR2 SQIVND (reference sequence). Here the CDR3 reads CASSWGGNSNQPQHF. Written as DNA, the CDR3 is TGTGCCAGTAGTTGGGGGGGGAATAGCAATCAGCCCCAGCATTTT. The whole variable domain, filled in from reference TRBV19 and TRBJ1-5, reads DGGITQSPKYLFRKEGQNVTLSCEQNLNHDAMYWYRQDPGQGLRLIYYSQIVNDFQKGDIAEGYSVSREKKESFPLTVTSAQKNPTAFYLCASSWGGNSNQPQHFGDGTRLSIL.

This clonotype has a handful of counts. The gene calls are TRBV30 and TRBJ2-7; either TRBD1 or TRBD2 may supply D (6 bases each). This CDR3 region has 14 residues. CDR1 is GTSNPN, CDR2 SVGIG, per germline (reference sequence). With 5 bases removed from V and 3 bases from J, the gap between germline ends came to 17 bases. The CDR3 DNA reads as TGTGCCTGGGGGGGGTTGGGACACGGCTACGAGCAGTACTTC. Protein product: CAWGGLGHGYEQYF.

CDR3 nucleotide sequence: TGCAGTGCTCAACAGGGACCTAATCAGCCCCAGCATTTT. The encoded protein is CSAQQGPNQPQHF. The genes are TRBV20-1 and TRBJ1-5; possible D gene TRBD1, 6 bases. CDR3 length equals 13 residues. The V end lost 5 bases, the J end lost 4 bases, and 12 bases lay between the germline ends. The germline V gene encodes CDR1 DFQATT and CDR2 SNEGSKA (reference sequence).

Many counts were recorded for this clonotype. The V gene is TRBV7-2, the J gene TRBJ2-7; possibly TRBD1 or TRBD2 for D (5 bases each). This CDR3 has 14 amino acids. Germline V gene sequence: CDR1 SGHTA, CDR2 FQGNSA. V dropped 5 bases and J dropped 4 bases, with 15 bases sitting between them. CDR3 nucleotide sequence: TGTGCCAGCAGCCCGACCGGGACCTCATACGAGCAGTACTTC. Its protein is CASSPTGTSYEQYF.